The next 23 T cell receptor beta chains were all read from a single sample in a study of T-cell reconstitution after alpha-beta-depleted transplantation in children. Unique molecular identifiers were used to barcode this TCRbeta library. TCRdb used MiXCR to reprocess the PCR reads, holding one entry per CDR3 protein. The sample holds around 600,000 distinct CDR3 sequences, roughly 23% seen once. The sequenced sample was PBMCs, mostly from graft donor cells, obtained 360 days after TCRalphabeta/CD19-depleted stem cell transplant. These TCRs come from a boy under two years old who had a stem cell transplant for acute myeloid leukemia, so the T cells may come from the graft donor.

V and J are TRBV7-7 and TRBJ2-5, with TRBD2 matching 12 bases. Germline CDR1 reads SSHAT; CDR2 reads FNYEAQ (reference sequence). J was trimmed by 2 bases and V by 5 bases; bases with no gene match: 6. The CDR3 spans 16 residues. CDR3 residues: CASSQLAGGPQETQYF. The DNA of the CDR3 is TGTGCCAGCAGCCAACTAGCGGGGGGACCTCAAGAGACCCAGTACTTC.

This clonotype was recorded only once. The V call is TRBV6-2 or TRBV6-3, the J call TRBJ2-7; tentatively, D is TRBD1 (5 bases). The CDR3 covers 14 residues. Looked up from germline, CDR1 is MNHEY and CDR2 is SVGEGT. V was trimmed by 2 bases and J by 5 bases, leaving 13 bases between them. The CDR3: CASSYAQGTHEQYF. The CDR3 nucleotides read TGTGCCAGCAGTTACGCGCAGGGTACCCACGAGCAGTACTTC.

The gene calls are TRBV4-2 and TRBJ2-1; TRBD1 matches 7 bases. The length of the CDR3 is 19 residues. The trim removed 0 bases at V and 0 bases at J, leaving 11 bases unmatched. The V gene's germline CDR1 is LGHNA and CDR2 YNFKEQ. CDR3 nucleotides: TGTGCCAGCAGCCAAGAAGGGGGACAGTTCCAGATCTCCTACAATGAGCAGTTCTTC. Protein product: CASSQEGGQFQISYNEQFF.

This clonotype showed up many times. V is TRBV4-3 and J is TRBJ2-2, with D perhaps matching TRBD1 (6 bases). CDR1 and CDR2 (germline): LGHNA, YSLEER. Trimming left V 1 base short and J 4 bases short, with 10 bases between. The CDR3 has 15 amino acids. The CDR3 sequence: CASSQAHRATGELFF. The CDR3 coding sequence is TGCGCCAGCAGCCAAGCCCACAGGGCCACCGGGGAGCTGTTTTTT.

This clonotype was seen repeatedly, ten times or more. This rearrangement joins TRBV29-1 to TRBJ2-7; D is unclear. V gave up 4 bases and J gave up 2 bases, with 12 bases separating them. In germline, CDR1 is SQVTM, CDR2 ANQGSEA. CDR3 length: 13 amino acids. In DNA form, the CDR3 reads TGCAGCGTTGCACCAGGCACCACCTACGAGCAGTACTTC. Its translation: CSVAPGTTYEQYF.

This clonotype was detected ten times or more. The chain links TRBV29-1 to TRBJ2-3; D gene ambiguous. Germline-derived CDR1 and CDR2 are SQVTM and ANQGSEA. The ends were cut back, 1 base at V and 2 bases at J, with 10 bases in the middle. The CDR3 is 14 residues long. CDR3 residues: CSVEGATATDTQYF. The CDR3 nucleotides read TGCAGCGTTGAAGGTGCGACGGCCACAGATACGCAGTATTTT.

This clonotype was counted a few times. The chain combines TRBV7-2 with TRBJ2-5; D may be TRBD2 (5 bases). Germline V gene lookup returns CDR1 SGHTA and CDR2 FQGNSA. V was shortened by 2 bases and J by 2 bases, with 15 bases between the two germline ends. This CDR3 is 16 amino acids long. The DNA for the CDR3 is TGTGCCAGCAGCTTAAGCGGCGGTAGAACTCAAGAGACCCAGTACTTC. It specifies CASSLSGGRTQETQYF.

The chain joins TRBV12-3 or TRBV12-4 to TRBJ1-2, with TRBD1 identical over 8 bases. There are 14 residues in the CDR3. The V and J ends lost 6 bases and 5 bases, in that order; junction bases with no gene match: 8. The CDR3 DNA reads TGTGCCAGCAGGGGGGACAGGCCTTTTTATGGCTACACCTTC. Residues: CASRGDRPFYGYTF.

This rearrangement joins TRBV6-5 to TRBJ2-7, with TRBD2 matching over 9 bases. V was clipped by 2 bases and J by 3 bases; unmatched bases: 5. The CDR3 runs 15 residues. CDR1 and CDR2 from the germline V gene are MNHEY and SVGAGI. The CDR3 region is CASSYERGALYEQYV. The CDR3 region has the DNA TGTGCCAGCAGTTACGAGCGGGGGGCACTCTACGAGCAGTACGTC.

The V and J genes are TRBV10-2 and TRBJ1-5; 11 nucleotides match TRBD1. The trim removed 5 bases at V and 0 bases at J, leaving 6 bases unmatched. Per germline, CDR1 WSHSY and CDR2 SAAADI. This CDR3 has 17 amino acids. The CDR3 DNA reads TGCGCCAGCAGTAGGACAGGGGGCTCGTATAGCAATCAGCCCCAGCATTTT. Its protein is CASSRTGGSYSNQPQHF.

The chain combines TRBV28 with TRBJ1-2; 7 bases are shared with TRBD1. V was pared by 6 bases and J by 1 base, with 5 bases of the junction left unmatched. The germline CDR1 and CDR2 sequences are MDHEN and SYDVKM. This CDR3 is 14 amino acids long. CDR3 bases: TGTGCCAGCAGCAGGACAGGCGGTAACTATGGCTACACCTTC. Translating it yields CASSRTGGNYGYTF.

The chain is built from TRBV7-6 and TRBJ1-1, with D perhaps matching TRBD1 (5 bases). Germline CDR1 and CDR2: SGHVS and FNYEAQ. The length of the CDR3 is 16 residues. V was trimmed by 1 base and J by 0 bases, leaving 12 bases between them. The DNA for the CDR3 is TGTGCCAGCAGCTTAGGGCAGGGAAACTTGAACACTGAAGCTTTCTTT. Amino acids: CASSLGQGNLNTEAFF.

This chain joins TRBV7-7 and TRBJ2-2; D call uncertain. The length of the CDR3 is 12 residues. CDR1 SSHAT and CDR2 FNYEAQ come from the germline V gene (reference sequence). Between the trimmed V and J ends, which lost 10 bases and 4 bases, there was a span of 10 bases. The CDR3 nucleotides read TGTGCCACCACCCTCGGCACCGGGGAGCTGTTTTTT. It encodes CATTLGTGELFF.

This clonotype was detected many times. The CDR3 is CSARDSLAYEQYV. The CDR3 DNA follows: TGCAGTGCTAGGGACAGTCTTGCTTACGAGCAGTACGTC. The J gene is TRBJ2-7, the V gene TRBV20-1, with a tentative D call TRBD1 (6 bases). Trimming cost V 3 bases and J 4 bases, with 13 bases left between them. Germline V gene sequence: CDR1 DFQATT, CDR2 SNEGSKA (reference sequence). This CDR3 has 13 amino acids.

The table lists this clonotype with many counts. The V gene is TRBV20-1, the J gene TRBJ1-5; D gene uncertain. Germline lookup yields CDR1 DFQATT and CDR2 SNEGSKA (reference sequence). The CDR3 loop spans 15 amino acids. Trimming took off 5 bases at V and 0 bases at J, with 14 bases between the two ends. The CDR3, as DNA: TGCAGTGCTCAGCCACGGACGGTTAGCAATCAGCCCCAGCATTTT. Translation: CSAQPRTVSNQPQHF.

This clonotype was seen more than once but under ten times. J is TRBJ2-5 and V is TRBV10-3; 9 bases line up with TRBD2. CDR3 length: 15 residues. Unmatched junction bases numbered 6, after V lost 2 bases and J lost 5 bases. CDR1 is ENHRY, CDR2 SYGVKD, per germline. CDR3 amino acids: CAISEGSGGIETQYF. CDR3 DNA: TGTGCCATCAGTGAGGGAAGCGGGGGGATCGAGACCCAGTACTTC.

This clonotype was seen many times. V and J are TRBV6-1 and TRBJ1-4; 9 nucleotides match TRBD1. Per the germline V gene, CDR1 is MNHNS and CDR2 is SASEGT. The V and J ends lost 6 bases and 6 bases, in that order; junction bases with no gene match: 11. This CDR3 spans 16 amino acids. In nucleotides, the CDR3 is TGTGCCAGCAGAGGACAGGGGAGGTCTGGGTATGAAAAACTGTTTTTT. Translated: CASRGQGRSGYEKLFF.

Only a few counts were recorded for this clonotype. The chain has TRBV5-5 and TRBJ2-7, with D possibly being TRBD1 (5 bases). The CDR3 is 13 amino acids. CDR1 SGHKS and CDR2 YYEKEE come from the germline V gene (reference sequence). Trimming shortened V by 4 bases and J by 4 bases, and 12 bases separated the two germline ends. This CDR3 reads CASSPGPVYEQYF. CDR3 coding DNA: TGTGCCAGCAGCCCAGGGCCAGTTTACGAGCAGTACTTC.

CDR3 residues: CASSEVGDPTYEQYV. The CDR3 DNA reads TGTGCCAGCAGTGAAGTAGGGGACCCTACCTACGAGCAGTACGTC. The genes are TRBV6-1 and TRBJ2-7; tentatively, D is TRBD1 or TRBD2 (5 bases each). This CDR3 is 15 amino acids long. CDR1 MNHNS and CDR2 SASEGT come from the germline V gene. V dropped 1 base and J dropped 2 bases, with 12 bases sitting between them.

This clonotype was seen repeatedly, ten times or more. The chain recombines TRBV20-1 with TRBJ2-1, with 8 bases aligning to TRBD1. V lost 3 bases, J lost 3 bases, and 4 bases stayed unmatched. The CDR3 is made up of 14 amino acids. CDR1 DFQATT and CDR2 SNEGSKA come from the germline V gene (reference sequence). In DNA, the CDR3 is TGCAGTGCTAGTTCCGGGACAGGCTACAATGAGCAGTTCTTC. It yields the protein CSASSGTGYNEQFF.

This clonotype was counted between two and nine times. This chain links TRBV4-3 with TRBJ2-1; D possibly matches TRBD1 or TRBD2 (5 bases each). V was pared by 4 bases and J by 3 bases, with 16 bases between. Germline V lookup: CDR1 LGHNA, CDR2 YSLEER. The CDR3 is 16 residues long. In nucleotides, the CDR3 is TGCGCCAGCAGCCCACGTCGAGAGGGGCACTACAATGAGCAGTTCTTC. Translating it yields CASSPRREGHYNEQFF.

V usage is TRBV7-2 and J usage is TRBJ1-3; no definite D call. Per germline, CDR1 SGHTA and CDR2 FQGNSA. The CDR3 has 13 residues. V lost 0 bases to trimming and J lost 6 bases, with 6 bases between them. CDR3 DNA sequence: TGTGCCAGCAGCTTAGCAGAGATAAACACCATATATTTT. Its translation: CASSLAEINTIYF.

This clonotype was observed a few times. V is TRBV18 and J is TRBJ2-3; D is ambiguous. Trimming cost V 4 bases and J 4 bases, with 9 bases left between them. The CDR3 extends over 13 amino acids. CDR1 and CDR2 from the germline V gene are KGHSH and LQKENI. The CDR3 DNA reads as TGTGCCAGCTCACTGAGTCGATCAGATACGCAGTATTTT. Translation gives CASSLSRSDTQYF.